This T cell receptor beta chain stems from a study of OX40 agonist ivuxolimab in advanced cancers. Background on the study: Mean age around 60 years, range about 23 to 79; around 80% male.

Method: immunoSEQ multiplex PCR; TCRdb's copy keeps in-frame clones and lacks some. This table holds 95,000 to 150,000 clones, 92% found once. Sequencing was performed on CD4+ or CD8+ T cells sorted from blood, taken in a trial of the OX40 agonist ivuxolimab. The clonotype originates from an adult with an advanced solid tumor such as melanoma, head and neck, liver or kidney cancer.

CDR3 in amino acids: CASSLSRDLQGQYF. CDR3 bases: TGTGCCAGCAGTTTATCCCGGGACCTCCAAGGACAGTACTTC. The chain has TRBV28 and TRBJ2-4, with D possibly being TRBD1 or TRBD2 (5 bases each). Trimming shortened V by 1 base and J by 13 bases, and 17 bases separated the two germline ends. The germline V gene encodes CDR1 MDHEN and CDR2 SYDVKM. This CDR3 region has 14 residues.